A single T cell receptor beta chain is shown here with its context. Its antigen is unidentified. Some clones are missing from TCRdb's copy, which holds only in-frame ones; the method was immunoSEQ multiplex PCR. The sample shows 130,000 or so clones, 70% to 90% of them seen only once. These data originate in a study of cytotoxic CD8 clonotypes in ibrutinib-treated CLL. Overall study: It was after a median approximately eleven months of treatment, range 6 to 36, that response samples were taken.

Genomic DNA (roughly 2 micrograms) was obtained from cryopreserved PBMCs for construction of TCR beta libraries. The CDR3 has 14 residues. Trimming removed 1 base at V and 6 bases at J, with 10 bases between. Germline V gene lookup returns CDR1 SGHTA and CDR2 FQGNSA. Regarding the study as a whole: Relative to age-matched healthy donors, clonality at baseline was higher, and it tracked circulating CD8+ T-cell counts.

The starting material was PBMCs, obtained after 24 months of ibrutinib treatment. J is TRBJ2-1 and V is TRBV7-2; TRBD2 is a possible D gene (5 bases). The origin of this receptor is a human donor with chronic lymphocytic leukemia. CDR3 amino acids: CASSLGSSGNEQFF. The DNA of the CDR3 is TGTGCCAGCAGCTTAGGTTCGAGCGGCAATGAGCAGTTCTTC.